This TCR beta chain is from a study of shared clonotypes between healthy human individuals. CDR3 length: 14 residues. Germline CDR1 and CDR2: MNHNS and SASEGT. V lost 5 bases and J lost 8; bases outside the gene matches: 7. Only in-frame clones appear in the TCRdb table, and some are missing; sequencing was by immunoSEQ multiplex PCR. The profile shows about 490,000 clones, 79% of them singletons. Sequenced sample: PBMCs. The J gene is TRBJ2-1, the V gene TRBV6-1; 9 bases match TRBD1. The sequence was collected from a woman between 35 and 50 years old in good health. Some clones in this sample may be carry-over from other donors' samples. CDR3 region: CASSLRDREHEQFF. The DNA for the CDR3 is TGTGCCAGCAGTCTCCGGGACAGGGAACATGAGCAGTTCTTC.